One sample yielded the 13 T cell receptor beta chains listed below, sequenced in a study of Ad26.COV2.S vaccination and SARS-CoV-2 variants (dated by TCRdb to the early 2020s). This specimen's treatment or condition label, per the study, means: around 19 received Ad26.COV2.S at low or high dose, single or two shots; about 5 received placebo; per-sample allocation not given. For vaccine and placebo recipients, repertoires were sequenced using samples collected on day 63 after the first injection. Library method: the immunoSEQ multiplex PCR assay. The immuneACCESS repertoire file appears here via TCRdb, limited to in-frame rearrangements. These files lack a portion of the clones; in checked studies, under half of the deficit traces to unresolved V genes, and the cause of the others is not known. The sample records 300,000 to 400,000 clones, around 81% of which are singletons. The ten largest clones capture 2.1% of the sample.

The sample in question was peripheral blood, obtained in a trial of Ad26.COV2.S vaccine versus placebo. These receptor sequences come from a person aged 18-60 years who received the Ad26.COV2.S COVID-19 vaccine or a placebo.

This chain connects TRBV6-6 to TRBJ1-5, with D tentatively TRBD1 (5 bases). The germline V gene encodes CDR1 MNHNY and CDR2 SVGAGI (reference sequence). The CDR3 spans 16 residues. Trimming took off 5 bases at V and 1 base at J, with 15 bases between the two ends. The CDR3 nucleotides are TGTGCCAGCAGTCCCCGCAGGGACTTAAGCAATCAGCCCCAGCATTTT. Translated: CASSPRRDLSNQPQHF.

V usage is TRBV5-4 and J usage is TRBJ2-7, with D possibly TRBD2 on 6 matching bases. CDR3 length equals 16 residues. In germline, CDR1 is SGHNT, CDR2 YYREEE (reference sequence). Trimming removed 4 bases at V and 4 bases at J, with 21 bases between. CDR3 residues: CASSGGLRWREYEQYF. CDR3 coding DNA: TGTGCCAGCAGCGGTGGGCTACGTTGGAGGGAGTACGAGCAGTACTTC.

The chain is built from TRBV19 and TRBJ2-2; either TRBD1 or TRBD2 may supply D (5 bases each). V lost 7 bases and J lost 0, with 15 bases in between. The CDR3 sequence is 16 residues long. Per the germline V gene, CDR1 is LNHDA and CDR2 is SQIVND (reference sequence). Written as DNA, the CDR3 is TGTGCCAGTAAACTCCTGTTGGGGGCGAACACCGGGGAGCTGTTTTTT. This codes for CASKLLLGANTGELFF.

This clone was detected ten times or more. CDR3 DNA sequence: TGTGCCACAACTTCGAGCTCCTACGAGCAGTACTTC. This gives the protein CATTSSSYEQYF. The chain is built from TRBV28 and TRBJ2-7; D is unresolved. The V gene lost 10 bases and the J gene lost 0 bases, with 10 bases spanning the gap. CDR1 is MDHEN, CDR2 SYDVKM, per germline. This CDR3 has 12 residues.

The genes are TRBV3-1 (or the pseudogene TRBV3-2) and TRBJ1-2; a possible D gene is TRBD1 (6 bases). The CDR3 loop spans 16 amino acids. Trimming pared 1 base from V and 10 bases from J, leaving 22 bases between. CDR1 and CDR2 from the germline V gene are LGHDT and YNNKEL (reference sequence). Here the CDR3 DNA reads TGTGCCAGCAGCCAAGTGGACAGCCGCAGAGTTTTAGTCTACACCTTC. This sequence encodes CASSQVDSRRVLVYTF.

The chain links TRBV2 to TRBJ1-1, with D tentatively TRBD1 (5 bases). Between the trimmed V and J ends, which lost 4 bases and 1 base, there was a span of 10 bases. CDR3 length: 14 amino acids. Germline CDR1 and CDR2: SNHLY and FYNNEI. CDR3 region: CASSAWDGNTEAFF. The CDR3 nucleotides are TGTGCCAGCAGTGCATGGGACGGGAACACTGAAGCTTTCTTT.

This chain uses TRBV6-5 with TRBJ1-1; D gene uncertain. The CDR3 length is 13 residues. Germline values: CDR1 MNHEY, CDR2 SVGAGI. Trimming removed 6 bases from V and 0 bases from J, with 8 bases in between. CDR3 protein: CASRPTVNTEAFF. As DNA, the CDR3 is TGTGCCAGCAGGCCCACAGTGAACACTGAAGCTTTCTTT.

V is TRBV9 and J is TRBJ2-2; 13 positions match TRBD2. V shed 3 bases and J 5 bases; nucleotides not matched to a gene: 4. Germline assignment: CDR1 SGDLS and CDR2 YYNGEE. The CDR3 contains 16 residues. Here the CDR3 reads CASSERLAGGTGELFF. The CDR3 DNA follows: TGTGCCAGCAGCGAAAGACTAGCGGGGGGAACCGGGGAGCTGTTTTTT.

This chain links TRBV7-9 with TRBJ2-7; 12 bases agree with TRBD2. CDR3 length: 17 residues. Germline assignment: CDR1 SEHNR and CDR2 FQNEAQ (reference sequence). V shed 3 bases and J 5 bases; nucleotides not matched to a gene: 11. CDR3 nucleotide sequence: TGTGCCAGCAGCTTGATGCTAGCGGGGGGGATCTTCCACGAGCAGTACTTC. Protein product: CASSLMLAGGIFHEQYF.

The chain recombines TRBV6-5 with TRBJ2-5; D is ambiguous. V was trimmed by 0 bases and J by 4 bases, leaving 9 bases between them. There are 14 residues in the CDR3. Germline V gives CDR1 MNHEY, CDR2 SVGAGI. The CDR3 reads CASSYSRVSETQYF. The CDR3 coding sequence is TGTGCCAGCAGTTACTCTCGGGTATCAGAGACCCAGTACTTC.

This clone appeared a few times. The V call is TRBV10-3, the J call TRBJ1-2; a possible D gene is TRBD1 (5 bases). CDR1 and CDR2 (germline): ENHRY, SYGVKD. The V end lost 6 bases, the J end lost 2 bases, and 25 bases lay between the germline ends. The CDR3 sequence is 18 residues long. CDR3 nucleotides: TGTGCCATCAGAGGGTCAGGGACCAGCGGGGCCTCGAACTATGGCTACACCTTC. It is translated as CAIRGSGTSGASNYGYTF.

The chain combines TRBV7-8 with TRBJ1-2; 12 nucleotides line up with TRBD1. After removal of 0 bases from V and 8 bases from J, the junction contained 4 bases not matched to a gene. The germline gives CDR1 SGHVS, CDR2 FQNEAQ. The CDR3 loop spans 15 amino acids. This CDR3 reads CASSLAGTGGAGYTF. The DNA of the CDR3 is TGTGCCAGCAGCTTAGCAGGGACAGGGGGCGCGGGCTACACCTTC.

The chain uses TRBV5-6 and TRBJ1-2; D gene uncertain. Germline CDR1 reads SGHDT; CDR2 reads YYEEEE. The germline V and J ends were trimmed by 2 bases and 8 bases, with 10 bases remaining between them. This CDR3 has 12 residues. DNA of the CDR3: TGTGCCAGCAGCTTTGGAATCCCCGGCTACACCTTC. This codes for CASSFGIPGYTF.